This T cell receptor beta chain was identified during a study of blood T cell repertoires in COVID-19. Study-level information: Acute and convalescent COVID-19 specimens originated in the United States, Italy and Spain. Nucleic acid was either cDNA or gDNA, and it came from T cells, B-cell-depleted T cells, or PBMCs.

Profiling relied on immunoSEQ multiplex PCR, and the TCRdb table lists in-frame clones only, not all of them. The sample carries about 100,000 clones, 85% to 90% recorded once. The length of the CDR3 is 15 residues. Germline V gene lookup returns CDR1 MRHNA and CDR2 SNTAGT. V dropped 4 bases and J dropped 3; count of bases not matched to a gene: 2. J is TRBJ2-2 and V is TRBV6-4; TRBD2 aligns across 10 bases. The source is a woman aged 55 to 70 in a cohort sampled during active or convalescent COVID-19. Sequencing input: peripheral blood. CDR3 amino acids: CASSALAGDTGELFF. CDR3 coding DNA: TGTGCCAGCAGTGCGCTAGCGGGGGACACCGGGGAGCTGTTTTTT.